This entry is about one TCR beta chain. Its antigen target is currently unknown. No much larger clone is present one base from it, and per-base qualities are unavailable. This sample stems from a study of T-cell memory formation after mild COVID-19 (dated by TCRdb to 2020 to 2022). With respect to the entire study: TCR sequence clusters from the two donors were found to be largely donor specific. The cohort comprised two young, previously healthy adult volunteers, one female and one male. In a couple of donors, T-cell clones that expanded and contracted after mild COVID-19 were tracked by sequencing TCRalpha and TCRbeta repertoires over time.

In the germline V gene, CDR1 corresponds to MNHEY and CDR2 to SVGEGT. V drops 0 bases and J drops 5 bases, leaving 7 bases in between. The CDR3 contains 13 residues, cysteine and phenylalanine counted. This entry keeps only the CDR3 DNA: 39 bases, framed from base 1. Overall results and qualifications from the work: Contracting CD4+ clones turned up mainly in the CM and EM memory subsets, whereas EMRA was where CD8+ clones were enriched. Some responding clones were detected in pre-infection memory, suggesting pre-existing cross-reactive memory T cells joined the SARS-CoV-2 response. SARS-CoV-2 specificity was not confirmed for the second-wave clones peaking on day 37. The study included only a couple of mild cases, and larger cohorts that include severe cases with pre-infection samples were judged to be necessary. Balanced CD4/CD8 phenotypes were observed for clones contracting from day 15 to 85, whereas a bias towards CD4+ was observed for a second wave of clones expanding from day 15 to 37.

Ficoll-Paque density gradient centrifugation was used to isolate PBMCs. The instrument given in TCRdb is Illumina NovaSeq 6000. TCRalpha and TCRbeta cDNA libraries were constructed by 5'RACE with constant-segment primers, with sample barcodes and unique molecular identifiers being introduced. Trizol reagent was used to extract RNA from every sample. Libraries were amplified in two PCR steps, with a second sample barcode and Illumina TruSeq adapters added in the second step. Libraries were sequenced on an Illumina NovaSeq with 2 x 150 bp paired-end reads. On the study's bioinformatics: Demultiplexing of reads and collapsing into UMI-guided consensus sequences were performed with migec v1.2.7. Using mixcr v2.1.11, the UMI consensuses were aligned to TRA and TRB V and J templates and assembled into clonotypes. A clonotype was counted as expanded or contracted only when both edgeR and NoisET called the clonotype significant, with the noise models trained on biological replicates. For edgeR calls, the thresholds were a false discovery rate-adjusted p below 0.01 and a log2 fold-change of 1. PCA with hierarchical clustering of max-normalized trajectories of the 1000 most abundant clonotypes was used as exploratory dynamics analysis. Separately sequenced CD4+ and CD8+ repertoires were used to assign a CD4 or CD8 phenotype to each responding clone. The public reads were reprocessed in TCRdb via fastp at Q25 and MiXCR, keeping in-frame beta chains. Entries are consolidated by CDR3 protein sequence, retaining the most common genes and DNA. TCRdb's processing, not the study's, gives the V and J calls here. The sample profile shows 150,000 to 200,000 distinct CDR3 sequences; less than 40% of them were found once. The leading ten clones occupy around 12% of the sample.

This sequence was found in an adult woman who had mild COVID-19 (a few samples of this study predate the infection). The sample titles of this study are shuffled in the database, so cell type and time point are left out; the donor was told from shared clones. Sequenced sample: PBMCs or a T cell subset sorted from them (not recorded which). Recombination joined TRBV6-2 or TRBV6-3 with TRBJ1-2; too little of a D gene remains to name it. The CDR3 region has the sequence CASSYSVQYGYTF. The DNA reads TGTGCCAGCAGTTACTCCGTTCAATATGGCTACACCTTC.